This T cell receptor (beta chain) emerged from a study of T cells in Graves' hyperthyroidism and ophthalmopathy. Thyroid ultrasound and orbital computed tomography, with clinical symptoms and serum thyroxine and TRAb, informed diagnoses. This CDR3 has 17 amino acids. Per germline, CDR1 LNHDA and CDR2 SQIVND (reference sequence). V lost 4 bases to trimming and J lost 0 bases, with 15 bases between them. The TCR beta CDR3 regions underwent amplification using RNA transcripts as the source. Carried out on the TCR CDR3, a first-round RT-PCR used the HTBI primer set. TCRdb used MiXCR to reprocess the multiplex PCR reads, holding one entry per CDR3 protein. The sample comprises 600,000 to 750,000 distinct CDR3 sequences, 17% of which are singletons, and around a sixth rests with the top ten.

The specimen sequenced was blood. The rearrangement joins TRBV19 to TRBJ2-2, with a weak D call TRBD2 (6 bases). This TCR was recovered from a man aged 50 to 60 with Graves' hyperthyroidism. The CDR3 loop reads CASSNVALATNTGELFF. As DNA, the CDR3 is TGTGCCAGTAGTAATGTCGCGCTAGCGACGAACACCGGGGAGCTGTTTTTT.